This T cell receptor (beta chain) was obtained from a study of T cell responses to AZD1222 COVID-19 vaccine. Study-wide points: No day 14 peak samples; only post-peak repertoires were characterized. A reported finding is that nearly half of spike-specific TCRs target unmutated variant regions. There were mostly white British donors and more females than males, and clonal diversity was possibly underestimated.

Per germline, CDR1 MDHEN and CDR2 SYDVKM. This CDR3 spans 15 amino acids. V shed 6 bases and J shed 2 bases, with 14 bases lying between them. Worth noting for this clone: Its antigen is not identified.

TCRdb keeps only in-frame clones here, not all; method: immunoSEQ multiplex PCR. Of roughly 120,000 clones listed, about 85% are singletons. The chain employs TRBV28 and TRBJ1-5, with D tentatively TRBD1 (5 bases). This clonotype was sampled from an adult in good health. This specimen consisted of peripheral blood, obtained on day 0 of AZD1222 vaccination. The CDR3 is CASRLSVQGNQPQHF. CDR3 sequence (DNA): TGTGCCAGCAGGTTAAGCGTACAGGGCAATCAGCCCCAGCATTTT. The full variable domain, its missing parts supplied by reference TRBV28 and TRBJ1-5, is DVKVTQSSRYLVKRTGEKVFLECVQDMDHENMFWYRQDPGLGLRLIYFSYDVKMKEKGDIPEGYSVSREKKERFSLILESASTNQTSMYLCASRLSVQGNQPQHFGDGTRLSIL.